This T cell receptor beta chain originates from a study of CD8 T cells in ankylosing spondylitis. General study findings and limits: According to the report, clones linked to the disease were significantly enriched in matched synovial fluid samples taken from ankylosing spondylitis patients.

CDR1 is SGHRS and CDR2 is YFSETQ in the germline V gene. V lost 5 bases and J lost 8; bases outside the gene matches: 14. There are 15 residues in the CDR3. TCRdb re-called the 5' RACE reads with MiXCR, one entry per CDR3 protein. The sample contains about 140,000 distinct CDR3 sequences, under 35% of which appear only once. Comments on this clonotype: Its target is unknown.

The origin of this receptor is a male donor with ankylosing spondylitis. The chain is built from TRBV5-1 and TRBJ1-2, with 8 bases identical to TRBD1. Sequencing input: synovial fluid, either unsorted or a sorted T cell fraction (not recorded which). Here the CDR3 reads CASSEEGTGNLGYTF. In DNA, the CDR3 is TGCGCCAGCAGTGAAGAAGGGACAGGCAACCTAGGCTACACCTTC.